This entry concerns a single T cell receptor beta chain. The antigen remains unidentified. The sample belongs to a study of vaccination and CD4 T cells after COVID-19. Study-wide background: Diagnosis preceded the drawing of post-COVID samples by a median 101 days (range 35 to 161).

With the Oncomine TCR Beta short-read assay, DNA from cultured CD4+ T cells was sequenced. TCRdb ran MiXCR on the PCR reads and lists one entry per CDR3 protein. The repertoire has fewer than 7,500 distinct CDR3 sequences, 30% to 40% of them found once; the top ten carry nearly 35%. The CDR3 runs 15 residues. V lost 2 bases, J lost 8 bases, and 18 bases lay in between. Germline CDR1 and CDR2: MNHEY and SVGAGI. Indicated treatment: roughly 11-day PBMC culture with coronavirus spike peptide pools or control peptides (ViraFEST assay). One should note that the unexposed donor's CD4+ T cells were collected before the COVID-19 pandemic (2011-2018).

This chain links TRBV6-5 with TRBJ1-1; D is perhaps TRBD1 (6 bases). The receptor's source is a human donor in good health. The sample taken for sequencing was CD4+ T cells from blood, cultured in vitro. CDR3 residues: CASSYRRGAREEAFF. The CDR3 bases are TGTGCCAGCAGTTACCGCCGGGGGGCGCGGGAGGAAGCTTTCTTT.